This T cell receptor beta chain is from a study of blood T cell repertoires in COVID-19. Authors' analysis steps: Estimated nucleated cell counts came from reference gene primer amplification. Here immunoSEQ multiplex PCR was the method, and the copy in TCRdb shows in-frame clones only, minus some. The V and J calls and clone size were taken over from that table, and D and trimming were inferred from the DNA. The sample has about 82,000 clones, 75% to 85% seen once. The CDR3 is made up of 15 amino acids. Per the germline V gene, CDR1 is MDHEN and CDR2 is SYDVKM. Trimming removed 6 bases at V and 1 base at J, with 12 bases between.

This sequence joins TRBV28 and TRBJ2-2; D is unclear. The TCR originated in a woman aged 40 to 49 with active or convalescent COVID-19. Sequencing was performed on peripheral blood. The DNA for the CDR3 is TGTGCCAGCAGCCGGGTCTATGGGAACACCGGGGAGCTGTTTTTT. Encoded protein: CASSRVYGNTGELFF.